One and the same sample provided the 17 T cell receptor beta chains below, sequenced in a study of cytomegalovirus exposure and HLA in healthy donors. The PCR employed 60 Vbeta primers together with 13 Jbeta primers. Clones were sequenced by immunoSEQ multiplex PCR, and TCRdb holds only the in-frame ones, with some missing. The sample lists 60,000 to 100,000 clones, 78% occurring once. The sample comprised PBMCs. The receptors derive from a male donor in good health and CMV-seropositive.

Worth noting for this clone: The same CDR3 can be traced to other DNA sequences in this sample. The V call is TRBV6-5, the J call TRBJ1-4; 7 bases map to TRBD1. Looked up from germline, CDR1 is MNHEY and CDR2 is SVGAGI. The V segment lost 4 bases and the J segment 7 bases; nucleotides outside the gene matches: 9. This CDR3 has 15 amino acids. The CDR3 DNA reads TGTGCCAGCAGTTCGACAGGGTCGGCGGTTGAAAAACTGTTTTTT. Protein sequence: CASSSTGSAVEKLFF.

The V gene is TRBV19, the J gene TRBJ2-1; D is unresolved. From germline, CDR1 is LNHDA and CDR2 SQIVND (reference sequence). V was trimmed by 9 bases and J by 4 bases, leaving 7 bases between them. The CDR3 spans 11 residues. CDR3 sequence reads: CASSFYNEQFF. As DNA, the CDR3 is TGTGCCAGCTCTTTTTACAATGAGCAGTTCTTC.

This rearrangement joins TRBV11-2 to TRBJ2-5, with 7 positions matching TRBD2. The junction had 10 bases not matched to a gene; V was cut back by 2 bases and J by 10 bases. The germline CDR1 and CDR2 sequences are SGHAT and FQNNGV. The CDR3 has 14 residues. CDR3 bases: TGTGCCAGCAGCTTAATAGGGGCAGGGAGGGACCAGTACTTC. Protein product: CASSLIGAGRDQYF.

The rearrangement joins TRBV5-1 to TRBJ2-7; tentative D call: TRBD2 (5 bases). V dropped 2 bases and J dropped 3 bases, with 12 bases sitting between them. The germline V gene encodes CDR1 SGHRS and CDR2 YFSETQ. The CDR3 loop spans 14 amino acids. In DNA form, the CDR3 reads TGCGCCAGCAGCTTCGGAGAGGCGGGCTACGAGCAGTACTTC. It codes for CASSFGEAGYEQYF. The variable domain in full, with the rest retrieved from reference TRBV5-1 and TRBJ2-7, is KAGVTQTPRYLIKTRGQQVTLSCSPISGHRSVSWYQQTPGQGLQFLFEYFSETQRNKGNFPGRFSGRQFSNSRSEMNVSTLELGDSALYLCASSFGEAGYEQYFGPGTRLTVT.

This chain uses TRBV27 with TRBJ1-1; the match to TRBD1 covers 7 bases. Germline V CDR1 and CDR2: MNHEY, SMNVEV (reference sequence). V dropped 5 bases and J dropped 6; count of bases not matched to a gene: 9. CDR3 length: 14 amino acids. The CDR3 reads CASSTYRGDPEAFF. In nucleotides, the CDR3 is TGTGCCAGCAGTACTTACAGGGGCGACCCTGAAGCTTTCTTT.

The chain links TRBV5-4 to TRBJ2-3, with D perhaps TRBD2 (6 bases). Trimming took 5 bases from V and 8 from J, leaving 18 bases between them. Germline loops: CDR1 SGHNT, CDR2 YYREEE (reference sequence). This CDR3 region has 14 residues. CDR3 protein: CASSLTGSPGTQYF. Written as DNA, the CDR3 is TGTGCCAGCAGTTTAACCGGGAGTCCGGGTACGCAGTATTTT.

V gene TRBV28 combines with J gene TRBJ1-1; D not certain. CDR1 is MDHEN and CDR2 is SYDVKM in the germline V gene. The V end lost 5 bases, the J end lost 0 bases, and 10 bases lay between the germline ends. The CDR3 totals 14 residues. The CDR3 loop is CASSEVTVNTEAFF. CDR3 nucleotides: TGTGCCAGCAGTGAGGTGACGGTGAACACTGAAGCTTTCTTT.

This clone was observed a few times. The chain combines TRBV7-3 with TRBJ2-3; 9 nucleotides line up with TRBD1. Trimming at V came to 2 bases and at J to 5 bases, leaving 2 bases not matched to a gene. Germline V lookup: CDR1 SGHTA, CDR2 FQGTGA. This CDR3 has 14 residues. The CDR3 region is CASSLGTGKDTQYF. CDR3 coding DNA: TGTGCCAGCAGCTTAGGGACAGGGAAAGATACGCAGTATTTT.

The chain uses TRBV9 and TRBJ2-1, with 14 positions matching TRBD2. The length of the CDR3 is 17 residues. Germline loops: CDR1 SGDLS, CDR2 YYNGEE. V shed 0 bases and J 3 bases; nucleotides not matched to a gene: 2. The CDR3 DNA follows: TGTGCCAGCAGCGTAGCAGGACTAGCGGGAGGCTACAATGAGCAGTTCTTC. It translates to CASSVAGLAGGYNEQFF.

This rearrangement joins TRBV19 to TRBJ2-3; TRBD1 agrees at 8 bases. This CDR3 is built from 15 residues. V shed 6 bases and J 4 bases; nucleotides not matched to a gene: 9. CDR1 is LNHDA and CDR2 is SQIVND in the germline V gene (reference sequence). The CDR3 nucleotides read TGTGCCAGTAGAGACGGGACAGGTTCCCCAGATACGCAGTATTTT. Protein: CASRDGTGSPDTQYF.

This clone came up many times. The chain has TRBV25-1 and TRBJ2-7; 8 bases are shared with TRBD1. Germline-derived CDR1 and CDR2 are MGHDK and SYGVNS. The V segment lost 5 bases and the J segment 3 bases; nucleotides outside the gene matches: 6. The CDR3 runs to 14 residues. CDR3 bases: TGTGCCAGCAGTAGAACGACAGGGGACTACGAGCAGTACTTC. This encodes CASSRTTGDYEQYF.

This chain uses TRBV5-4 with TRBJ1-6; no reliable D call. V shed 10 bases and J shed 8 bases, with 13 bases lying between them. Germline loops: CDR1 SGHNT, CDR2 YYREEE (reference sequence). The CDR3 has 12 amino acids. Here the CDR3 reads CAGQNRDSPLHF. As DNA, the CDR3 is TGTGCCGGGCAAAACAGAGATTCACCCCTCCACTTT.

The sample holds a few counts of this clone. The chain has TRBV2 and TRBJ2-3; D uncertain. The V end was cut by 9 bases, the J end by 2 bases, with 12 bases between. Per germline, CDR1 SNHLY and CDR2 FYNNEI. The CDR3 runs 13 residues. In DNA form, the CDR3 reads TGTGCCAGTCGGTCGGAGTTCACAGATACGCAGTATTTT. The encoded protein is CASRSEFTDTQYF.

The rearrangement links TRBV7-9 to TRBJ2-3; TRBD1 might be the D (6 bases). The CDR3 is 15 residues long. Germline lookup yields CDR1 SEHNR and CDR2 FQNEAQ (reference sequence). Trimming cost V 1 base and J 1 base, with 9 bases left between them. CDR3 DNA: TGTGCCAGCAGCTTAGTGCCAGGGGGCACAGATACGCAGTATTTT. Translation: CASSLVPGGTDTQYF.

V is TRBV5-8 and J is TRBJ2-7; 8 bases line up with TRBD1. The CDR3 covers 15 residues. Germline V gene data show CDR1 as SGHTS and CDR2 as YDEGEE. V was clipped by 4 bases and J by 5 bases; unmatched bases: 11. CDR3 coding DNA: TGTGCCAGCAGCGCTCGGGACAGGCTTCGGAACGAGCAGTACTTC. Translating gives CASSARDRLRNEQYF.

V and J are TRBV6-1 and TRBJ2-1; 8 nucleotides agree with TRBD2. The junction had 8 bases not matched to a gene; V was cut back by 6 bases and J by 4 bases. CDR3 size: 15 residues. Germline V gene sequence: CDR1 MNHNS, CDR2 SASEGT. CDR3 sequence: CASRDSGEVYNEQFF. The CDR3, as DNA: TGTGCCAGCAGAGATAGCGGGGAGGTTTACAATGAGCAGTTCTTC.

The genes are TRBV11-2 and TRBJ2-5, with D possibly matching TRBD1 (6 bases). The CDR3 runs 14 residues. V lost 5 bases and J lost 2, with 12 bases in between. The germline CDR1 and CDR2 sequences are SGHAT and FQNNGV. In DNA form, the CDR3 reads TGTGCCAGCAGCATAAGACAGGAGCAAGAGACCCAGTACTTC. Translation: CASSIRQEQETQYF.